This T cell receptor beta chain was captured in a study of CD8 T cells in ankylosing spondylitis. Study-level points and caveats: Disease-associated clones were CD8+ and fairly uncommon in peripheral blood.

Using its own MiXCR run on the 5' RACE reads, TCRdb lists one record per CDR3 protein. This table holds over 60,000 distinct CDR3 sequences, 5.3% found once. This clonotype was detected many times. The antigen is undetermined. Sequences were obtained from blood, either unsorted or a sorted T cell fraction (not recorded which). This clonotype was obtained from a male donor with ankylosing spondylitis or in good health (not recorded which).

CDR3 bases: TGCGCCAGCAGGGGTAGCGGGGATTGGGCTGAAGCTTTCTTT. Its protein is CASRGSGDWAEAFF. The chain is built from TRBV4-1 and TRBJ1-1; D uncertain. The ends were cut back, 6 bases at V and 6 bases at J, with 17 bases in the middle. Germline values: CDR1 MGHRA, CDR2 YSYEKL. This CDR3 is built from 14 residues.